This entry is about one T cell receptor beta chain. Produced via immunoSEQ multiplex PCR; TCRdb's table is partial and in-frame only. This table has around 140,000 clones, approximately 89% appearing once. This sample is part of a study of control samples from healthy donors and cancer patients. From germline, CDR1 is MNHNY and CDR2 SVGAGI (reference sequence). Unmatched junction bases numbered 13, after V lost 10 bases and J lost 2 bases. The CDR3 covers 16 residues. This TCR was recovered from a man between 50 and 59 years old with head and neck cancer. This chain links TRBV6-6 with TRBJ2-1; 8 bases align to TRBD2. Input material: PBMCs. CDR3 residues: CAIVGGSGGTYNEQFF. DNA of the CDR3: TGTGCCATCGTCGGGGGGAGCGGGGGTACCTACAATGAGCAGTTCTTC.